One sample yielded the 11 T cell receptor beta chains listed below, sequenced in a study of T cell changes during pregnancy in multiple sclerosis. The method was immunoSEQ multiplex PCR; TCRdb's version includes in-frame clones alone and lacks a portion of them. The sample holds under 65,000 clones; about 88% are singletons and the top ten take 3% to 4%. Sequences were derived from peripheral blood, sampled in the first trimester of pregnancy. These receptors all stem from a female donor in good health, enrolled as a control in a pregnancy study.

The chain links TRBV20-1 to TRBJ2-5; D may be TRBD2 (5 bases). This CDR3 spans 11 amino acids. V lost 3 bases and J 3 bases, leaving 5 bases between the germline ends. Germline V gene sequence: CDR1 DFQATT, CDR2 SNEGSKA (reference sequence). This CDR3 reads CSASGEETQYF. The DNA of the CDR3 is TGCAGTGCTAGCGGGGAAGAGACCCAGTACTTC.

This rearrangement joins TRBV11-2 to TRBJ2-3; 11 bases are a match to TRBD2. The ends lost 3 bases at V and 8 bases at J; junction bases unmatched: 7. The CDR3 runs 15 residues. The V gene's germline CDR1 is SGHAT and CDR2 FQNNGV. The CDR3 DNA follows: TGTGCCAGCAGCTTCTCTAGCGGGAGGACCGGTACGCAGTATTTT. It is translated as CASSFSSGRTGTQYF. Full variable domain (remainder filled in from reference TRBV11-2 and TRBJ2-3): EAGVAQSPRYKIIEKRQSVAFWCNPISGHATLYWYQQILGQGPKLLIQFQNNGVVDDSQLPKDRFSAERLKGVDSTLKIQPAKLEDSAVYLCASSFSSGRTGTQYFGPGTRLTVL.

The chain uses TRBV7-2 and TRBJ2-5; no reliable D call. The CDR3 runs to 12 residues. V gave up 5 bases and J gave up 4 bases, with 8 bases separating them. Germline V gives CDR1 SGHTA, CDR2 FQGNSA. CDR3 in DNA: TGTGCCAGCAGCCCTCGAGGAGAGACCCAGTACTTC. It is translated as CASSPRGETQYF.

The chain links TRBV30 to TRBJ1-5; D may be TRBD1 (6 bases). V gave up 4 bases and J gave up 0 bases, with 13 bases separating them. Germline V gene data show CDR1 as GTSNPN and CDR2 as SVGIG (reference sequence). CDR3 size: 15 residues. CDR3 sequence (DNA): TGTGCCTGGAAAACAGGGACCTATAGCAATCAGCCCCAGCATTTT. Protein sequence: CAWKTGTYSNQPQHF.

This clone showed up just once. V usage is TRBV23-1 and J usage is TRBJ1-1, with D perhaps matching TRBD1 (5 bases). TRBV23-1 is an open reading frame, and its role is uncertain. The CDR3 runs 15 residues. The V end was cut by 4 bases, the J end by 0 bases, with 12 bases between. In DNA form, the CDR3 reads TGCGCCAGCAGTCCCTCCGGGGGGATGAACACTGAAGCTTTCTTT. Translated: CASSPSGGMNTEAFF.

The chain recombines TRBV10-3 with TRBJ2-3; 11 bases fit TRBD1. This CDR3 is built from 14 residues. Germline CDR1 ENHRY, CDR2 SYGVKD. V shed 4 bases and J 3 bases; nucleotides not matched to a gene: 0. The CDR3 spells CAISGDRGTDTQYF. CDR3 coding DNA: TGTGCCATCAGTGGGGACAGGGGGACAGATACGCAGTATTTT.

This chain links TRBV9 with TRBJ2-7; unclear D gene. Per germline, CDR1 SGDLS and CDR2 YYNGEE. Trimming shortened V by 0 bases and J by 2 bases, and 9 bases separated the two germline ends. The CDR3 has 14 residues. Written as DNA, the CDR3 is TGTGCCAGCAGCGTAGATGATGGAGCCTACGAGCAGTACTTC. Protein sequence: CASSVDDGAYEQYF.

The chain joins TRBV28 to TRBJ1-2, with 9 bases that match TRBD1. Unmatched junction bases numbered 4, after V lost 7 bases and J lost 7 bases. From germline, CDR1 is MDHEN and CDR2 SYDVKM. The CDR3 has 12 amino acids. The CDR3 DNA sequence: TGTGCCAGCACCTTACAGGGGGCTGGCTACACCTTC. Protein product: CASTLQGAGYTF.

The chain has TRBV5-1 and TRBJ1-2; unclear D gene. CDR3 length equals 11 residues. The germline V gene encodes CDR1 SGHRS and CDR2 YFSETQ. Trimming stripped 2 bases from V and 4 bases from J, with 3 bases between. The CDR3 here is CASSFGYGYTF. The CDR3 DNA reads as TGCGCCAGCAGCTTCGGCTATGGCTACACCTTC.

V and J are TRBV21-1 and TRBJ2-2; the D call in the table, TRBD1, was not verified against the DNA. TRBV21-1 is reported as a pseudogene. The CDR3 has 13 residues. This CDR3 is CASMGQGSGELFF. As DNA, the CDR3 is TGTGCCAGTATGGGACAGGGATCCGGGGAGCTGTTTTTT.

The V call is TRBV28, the J call TRBJ2-7; D unresolved. Germline assignment: CDR1 MDHEN and CDR2 SYDVKM. Trimming removed 2 bases from V and 0 bases from J, with 11 bases in between. The CDR3 sequence is 15 residues long. DNA of the CDR3: TGTGCCAGCAGTTTAAGTGGCAGGTACTCCTACGAGCAGTACTTC. Translated, it gives CASSLSGRYSYEQYF.